Each of the 11 T cell receptor beta chains below was sequenced from the same sample in a study of vaccination and CD4 T cells after COVID-19. Sequencing of cultured CD4+ T cell DNA used the Oncomine TCR Beta short-read assay. MiXCR was run by TCRdb on the PCR reads, yielding one entry per CDR3 protein. Found here are about 12,000 distinct CDR3 sequences, approximately 61% of them singletons; the top ten hold around 8.6%. Antigens of these TCRs are unknown. Treatment meaning: roughly 11-day PBMC culture with coronavirus spike peptide pools or control peptides (ViraFEST assay). Source material: CD4+ T cells from blood, cultured in vitro. Every receptor here comes from a human donor who had recovered from COVID-19.

In DNA form, the CDR3 reads TGTGCCAGCAGCTGGGATCCAGGGAATTCAGATACGCAGTATTTT. Its protein product is CASSWDPGNSDTQYF. The chain employs TRBV7-8 and TRBJ2-3, with D possibly TRBD1 on 5 matching bases. With 4 bases removed from V and 4 bases from J, the gap between germline ends came to 15 bases. This CDR3 has 15 residues. Looked up from germline, CDR1 is SGHVS and CDR2 is FQNEAQ. The whole variable domain, remainder taken from reference TRBV7-8 and TRBJ2-3, is GAGVSQSPRYKVAKRGQDVALRCDPISGHVSLFWYQQALGQGPEFLTYFQNEAQLDKSGLPSDRFFAERPEGSVSTLKIQRTQQEDSAVYLCASSWDPGNSDTQYFGPGTRLTVL.

A few counts support this clonotype. This chain's CDR3 is CATSRVGAARSYTF. The CDR3 region has the DNA TGTGCCACCAGCAGAGTTGGGGCAGCCCGAAGCTACACCTTC. This chain connects TRBV15 to TRBJ1-2; tentative D call: TRBD1 (5 bases). CDR1 is LNHNV and CDR2 is YYDKDF in the germline V gene (reference sequence). Trimming stripped 1 base from V and 9 bases from J, with 15 bases between. The CDR3 extends over 14 amino acids.

The chain has TRBV20-1 and TRBJ2-3, with a possible D match to TRBD2 (6 bases). Germline CDR1 is DFQATT and CDR2 is SNEGSKA (reference sequence). V was clipped by 2 bases and J by 2 bases, with 14 bases between them. The length of the CDR3 is 15 residues. CDR3 residues: CSARLAQGLTDTQYF. DNA of the CDR3: TGCAGTGCTAGACTAGCCCAGGGACTCACAGATACGCAGTATTTT.

J is TRBJ2-7 and V is TRBV27; the D is unclear. The germline V and J ends were trimmed by 3 bases and 4 bases, with 16 bases remaining between them. The germline V gene encodes CDR1 MNHEY and CDR2 SMNVEV (reference sequence). The CDR3 consists of 15 residues. CDR3 DNA: TGTGCCAGCAGTTTCTCGGACGGTGGAGCATACGAGCAGTACTTC. As protein: CASSFSDGGAYEQYF.

This chain connects TRBV20-1 to TRBJ1-1; D remains ambiguous. Looked up from germline, CDR1 is DFQATT and CDR2 is SNEGSKA (reference sequence). The CDR3 has 13 amino acids. Trimming shortened V by 6 bases and J by 1 base, and 12 bases separated the two germline ends. CDR3 nucleotide sequence: TGCAGTGCACCTAGGACGGGGAACACTGAAGCTTTCTTT. Translation gives CSAPRTGNTEAFF.

Details on this clonotype: Germline is not matched at one junction end, which may reflect a read error. The rearrangement links TRBV6-5 to TRBJ1-5; 8 nucleotides line up with TRBD1. Germline V gene lookup returns CDR1 MNHEY and CDR2 SVGAGI. The CDR3 length is 22 residues. This CDR3 reads CASSDSSRTGQAFLYSNQPQHF. CDR3 in DNA: TGTGCCAGCAGTGACTCGTCTAGGACGGGACAGGCATTTCTATATAGCAATCAGCCCCAGCATTTT.

The chain recombines TRBV15 with TRBJ2-5; 10 nucleotides align to TRBD2. Germline CDR1 is LNHNV and CDR2 is YYDKDF (reference sequence). V was clipped by 5 bases and J by 5 bases; unmatched bases: 11. The CDR3 sequence is 16 residues long. This CDR3 reads CATSGGTSAEAETQYF. The CDR3 region has the DNA TGTGCCACCAGCGGTGGGACTAGCGCCGAGGCGGAGACCCAGTACTTC.

The rearrangement joins TRBV20-1 to TRBJ1-1; possibly TRBD1 for D (6 bases). The V and J ends lost 5 bases and 8 bases respectively, with 15 bases between them. Germline V gene sequence: CDR1 DFQATT, CDR2 SNEGSKA (reference sequence). This CDR3 has 12 residues. The CDR3: CSARTVALEAFF. In DNA form, the CDR3 reads TGCAGTGCTCGGACAGTAGCGCTCGAAGCTTTCTTT.

This sequence joins TRBV19 and TRBJ1-2; D possibly corresponds to TRBD1 (6 bases). Trimming cost V 3 bases and J 8 bases, with 10 bases left between them. Germline V gives CDR1 LNHDA, CDR2 SQIVND (reference sequence). CDR3 length: 12 residues. The CDR3 DNA sequence: TGTGCCAGTAGTATCCCCAGGGGCGGCTACACCTTC. The encoded protein is CASSIPRGGYTF.

The chain recombines TRBV10-3 with TRBJ2-2; the D is unclear. The germline V gene encodes CDR1 ENHRY and CDR2 SYGVKD. The CDR3 extends over 14 amino acids. V lost 4 bases to trimming and J lost 6 bases, with 12 bases between them. CDR3 protein: CAISGIEWAGELFF. CDR3 DNA sequence: TGTGCCATCAGTGGGATCGAGTGGGCCGGGGAGCTGTTTTTT.

This clonotype came up a few times. The chain is built from TRBV2 and TRBJ1-6; D not certain. The CDR3 covers 15 residues. CDR1 is SNHLY and CDR2 is FYNNEI in the germline V gene. V gave up 6 bases and J gave up 6 bases, with 15 bases separating them. The CDR3 sequence: CASRSRREVNSPLHF. CDR3 in DNA: TGTGCCAGCAGGTCCAGGAGAGAGGTTAATTCACCCCTCCACTTT.